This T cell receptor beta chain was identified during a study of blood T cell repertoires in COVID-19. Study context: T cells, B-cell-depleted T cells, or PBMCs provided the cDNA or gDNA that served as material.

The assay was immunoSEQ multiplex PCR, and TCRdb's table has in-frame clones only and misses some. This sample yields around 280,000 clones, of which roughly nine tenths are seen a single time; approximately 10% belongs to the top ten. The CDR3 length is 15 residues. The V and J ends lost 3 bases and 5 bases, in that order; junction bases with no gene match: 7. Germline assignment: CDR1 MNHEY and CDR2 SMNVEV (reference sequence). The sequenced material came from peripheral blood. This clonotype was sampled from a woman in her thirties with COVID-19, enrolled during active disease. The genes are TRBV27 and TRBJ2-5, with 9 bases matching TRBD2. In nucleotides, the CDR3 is TGTGCCAGCAGTTTTGCGGGGGGGGCCCGTGAGACCCAGTACTTC. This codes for CASSFAGGARETQYF.